Shown below are 10 T cell receptor beta chains from a single sample sequenced in a study of blood T cells in healthy people across ages. Then a second PCR, running roughly 7 to 11 cycles, was carried out with a sample-barcoded 5' primer and a J-beta primer mix. One entry per CDR3 protein, called by TCRdb with MiXCR from the 5' RACE reads. The table lists 850,000 to 1,100,000 distinct CDR3 sequences, 35% to 40% of them singletons, with around 14% in the top ten. The sample taken for sequencing was blood. The receptors come from a man between 18 and 29 years old in good health.

The chain uses TRBV9 and TRBJ2-3; either TRBD1 or TRBD2 may supply D (5 bases each). V was shortened by 4 bases and J by 1 base, with 16 bases between the two germline ends. CDR3 length: 16 amino acids. Germline CDR1 SGDLS, CDR2 YYNGEE. The CDR3 is CASSLLGTARTDTQYF. CDR3 DNA: TGTGCCAGCAGCCTACTGGGGACGGCACGCACAGATACGCAGTATTTT.

This clonotype showed up just a few times. The V and J genes are TRBV7-2 and TRBJ2-7; D is unclear. Between the trimmed V and J ends, which lost 2 bases and 2 bases, there was a span of 13 bases. CDR1 is SGHTA, CDR2 FQGNSA, per germline. This CDR3 contains 15 residues. In DNA form, the CDR3 reads TGTGCCAGCAGCTTAAGTTCGCCAGCTGCCTACGAGCAGTACTTC. Protein product: CASSLSSPAAYEQYF.

This clonotype was counted once. The V call is TRBV6-2 or TRBV6-3, the J call TRBJ1-1; 8 bases align to TRBD1. The junction had 10 bases not matched to a gene; V was cut back by 6 bases and J by 7 bases. Looked up from germline, CDR1 is MNHEY and CDR2 is SVGEGT. This CDR3 contains 14 residues. The DNA for the CDR3 is TGTGCCAGCAGCGAGGGACAGGAGGTAAATGAAGCTTTCTTT. It yields the protein CASSEGQEVNEAFF.

The rearrangement joins TRBV5-4 to TRBJ2-3; possible D gene TRBD2, 5 bases. The CDR3 has 14 amino acids. V was cut by 2 bases and J by 7 bases, with 14 bases left in between. Germline-derived CDR1 and CDR2 are SGHNT and YYREEE (reference sequence). CDR3 sequence reads: CASSFVEVRNTQYF. For the CDR3, the DNA is TGTGCCAGCAGCTTCGTGGAGGTGCGCAATACGCAGTATTTT.

This chain connects TRBV6-2 or TRBV6-3 to TRBJ1-6; D gene ambiguous. Trimming shortened V by 11 bases and J by 3 bases, and 17 bases separated the two germline ends. The CDR3 sequence is 15 residues long. Germline V gene sequence: CDR1 MNHEY, CDR2 SVGEGT. The CDR3 is CAARQLAIYNSPLHF. The CDR3 DNA reads as TGTGCCGCAAGACAACTAGCGATCTATAATTCACCCCTCCACTTT.

This clonotype was seen a handful of times. The rearrangement joins TRBV6-1 to TRBJ2-7, with D perhaps TRBD1 or TRBD2 (5 bases each). With the DNA end fitting TRBJ2-5 better, the J assignment may be wrong. Germline assignment: CDR1 MNHNS and CDR2 SASEGT. This CDR3 has 13 residues. CDR3 amino acids: CASILKGSGTQYF. DNA for the CDR3: TGTGCCAGCATTCTGAAGGGGAGTGGGACCCAGTACTTC.

J is TRBJ1-5 and V is TRBV4-2, with D possibly being TRBD1 (5 bases). Trimming removed 0 bases from V and 2 bases from J, with 14 bases in between. CDR1 LGHNA and CDR2 YNFKEQ come from the germline V gene. The CDR3 spans 17 residues. CDR3 DNA: TGTGCCAGCAGCCAAGATGTGGGGGAAGGCGGCAATCAGCCCCAGCATTTT. Protein: CASSQDVGEGGNQPQHF.

This clonotype appeared a few times. Written as DNA, the CDR3 is TGTGCCAGCAGATTCGGCAGGAGGTGGACTGAAGCTTTCTTT. It yields the protein CASRFGRRWTEAFF. J is TRBJ1-1 and V is TRBV6-5; D remains ambiguous. This CDR3 comprises 14 residues. The V gene's germline CDR1 is MNHEY and CDR2 SVGAGI. The germline V and J ends were trimmed by 6 bases and 5 bases, with 16 bases remaining between them.

The rearrangement links TRBV6-2 or TRBV6-3 to TRBJ2-2; no clear D. CDR3 length: 11 residues. CDR1 and CDR2 from the germline V gene are MNHEY and SVGEGT. V was shortened by 5 bases and J by 9 bases, with 7 bases between the two germline ends. The CDR3 is CASSVRWELFF. CDR3 coding DNA: TGTGCCAGCAGTGTGCGCTGGGAGCTGTTTTTT.

Comment on this clonotype: This sequence may be a read error, since a much larger clone differs from it by one base. The rearrangement uses TRBV6-2 or TRBV6-3 and TRBJ2-1, with D perhaps TRBD1 (6 bases). From germline, CDR1 is MNHEY and CDR2 SVGEGT. The CDR3 runs 15 residues. CDR3 protein: CASSNTGSSYNEEFF. For the CDR3, the DNA is TGTGCCAGCAGTAATACAGGGAGCTCCTACAATGAGGAGTTCTTC.